Each of the 16 T cell receptor beta chains below was sequenced from the same sample in a study of beta chain features in type 1 diabetes. The investigators reverse transcribed all of the isolated RNA, so they sequenced expressed TCRB transcripts. The protocol was immunoSEQ multiplex PCR, while the TCRdb copy is restricted to in-frame clones and leaves out a portion. The table shows 350,000 to 450,000 clones, with about 15% occurring only once. Sequenced input: naive CD4+ T cells from blood. These receptor sequences come from a man aged 25 to 45 in good health.

This clone occurred a few times. This rearrangement joins TRBV29-1 to TRBJ1-5, with D perhaps TRBD1 (5 bases). The V gene's germline CDR1 is SQVTM and CDR2 ANQGSEA. Trimming took off 4 bases at V and 0 bases at J, with 10 bases between the two ends. The CDR3 has 14 residues. The CDR3: CSVAGGDSNQPQHF. The CDR3 DNA follows: TGCAGCGTTGCTGGAGGGGATAGCAATCAGCCCCAGCATTTT.

V gene TRBV27 combines with J gene TRBJ1-1; unclear D gene. Germline lookup yields CDR1 MNHEY and CDR2 SMNVEV (reference sequence). This CDR3 contains 12 residues. With 3 bases removed from V and 4 bases from J, the gap between germline ends came to 6 bases. CDR3 coding DNA: TGTGCCAGCAGTTTGGTGGGCACTGAAGCTTTCTTT. Protein sequence: CASSLVGTEAFF.

Regarding this clone: The same CDR3 can be traced to other DNA sequences in this sample. The J gene is TRBJ2-5, the V gene TRBV9, with 9 bases matching TRBD2. Germline CDR1 is SGDLS and CDR2 is YYNGEE. The CDR3 consists of 16 residues. The V segment lost 0 bases and the J segment 0 bases; nucleotides outside the gene matches: 3. The CDR3 DNA reads TGTGCCAGCAGCGTAGGGGCTAGCGGGGACCAAGAGACCCAGTACTTC. Translated: CASSVGASGDQETQYF. Combining the CDR3 with reference TRBV9 and TRBJ2-5 gives the whole variable domain DSGVTQTPKHLITATGQRVTLRCSPRSGDLSVYWYQQSLDQGLQFLIQYYNGEERAKGNILERFSAQQFPDLHSELNLSSLELGDSALYFCASSVGASGDQETQYFGPGTRLLVL.

The chain has TRBV5-1 and TRBJ2-3; 8 positions agree with TRBD1. V was clipped by 1 base and J by 2 bases; unmatched bases: 3. Germline V lookup: CDR1 SGHRS, CDR2 YFSETQ. This CDR3 has 15 residues. The CDR3 region is CASSLTGGNTDTQYF. As DNA, the CDR3 is TGCGCCAGCAGCTTGACAGGGGGAAACACAGATACGCAGTATTTT. Filled out from reference TRBV5-1 and TRBJ2-3, the complete variable domain reads KAGVTQTPRYLIKTRGQQVTLSCSPISGHRSVSWYQQTPGQGLQFLFEYFSETQRNKGNFPGRFSGRQFSNSRSEMNVSTLELGDSALYLCASSLTGGNTDTQYFGPGTRLTVL.

This clone was seen a handful of times. This sample includes further DNA sequences coding for the same CDR3. The chain carries TRBV20-1 and TRBJ2-7, with 8 bases aligning to TRBD1. The V gene end was trimmed by 6 bases and the J gene end by 5 bases; junction bases not matched to a gene: 3. CDR1 DFQATT and CDR2 SNEGSKA come from the germline V gene (reference sequence). This CDR3 spans 11 amino acids. The CDR3, as DNA: TGCAGTGCAAGGACAGGGAACGAGCAGTACTTC. Translation gives CSARTGNEQYF.

This clone was seen a handful of times. The genes are TRBV7-3 and TRBJ2-1; D may correspond to TRBD1 or TRBD2 (5 bases each). Trimming stripped 5 bases from V and 5 bases from J, with 19 bases between. Looked up from germline, CDR1 is SGHTA and CDR2 is FQGTGA. CDR3 length: 16 residues. CDR3 protein: CASSPGPQAAHNEQFF. In nucleotides, the CDR3 is TGTGCCAGCAGCCCGGGGCCCCAGGCGGCTCACAATGAGCAGTTCTTC.

The chain has TRBV25-1 and TRBJ1-2, with D possibly TRBD1 on 5 matching bases. The CDR3 has 12 residues. Trimming removed 7 bases at V and 4 bases at J, with 10 bases between. Germline CDR1 is MGHDK and CDR2 is SYGVNS. The CDR3 here is CASTGNIYGYTF. In DNA form, the CDR3 reads TGTGCCAGCACAGGGAATATCTATGGCTACACCTTC.

V gene TRBV4-1 combines with J gene TRBJ2-2; D might be TRBD1 (6 bases). V was trimmed by 4 bases and J by 2 bases, leaving 20 bases between them. This CDR3 spans 18 amino acids. CDR1 MGHRA and CDR2 YSYEKL come from the germline V gene. This chain's CDR3 is CASSPEVTGTINTGELFF. The CDR3, as DNA: TGCGCCAGCAGCCCAGAAGTAACAGGGACAATTAACACCGGGGAGCTGTTTTTT.

The chain uses TRBV15 and TRBJ2-7, with D perhaps TRBD1 (5 bases). Trimming left V 0 bases short and J 2 bases short, with 8 bases between. Per the germline V gene, CDR1 is LNHNV and CDR2 is YYDKDF (reference sequence). The CDR3 is 14 amino acids. CDR3 sequence: CATSRDLTAYEQYV. CDR3 in DNA: TGTGCCACCAGCAGAGATCTGACAGCCTACGAGCAGTACGTC.

J is TRBJ2-6 and V is TRBV7-2, with D perhaps assigned TRBD1 or TRBD2 (5 bases each). This CDR3 contains 15 residues. Germline V gives CDR1 SGHTA, CDR2 FQGNSA. V shed 5 bases and J shed 2 bases, with 10 bases lying between them. In nucleotides, the CDR3 is TGTGCCAGCAGCCGGGACCCGGCTGGGGCCAACGTCCTGACTTTC. This translates into CASSRDPAGANVLTF.

DNA of the CDR3: TGTGCCAGCTCCCTCGGAGGGCAAAGCAATCAGCCCCAGCATTTT. Translation: CASSLGGQSNQPQHF. The chain employs TRBV18 and TRBJ1-5; D gene unclear. The CDR3 contains 15 residues. V lost 6 bases and J 1 base, leaving 13 bases between the germline ends. Per germline, CDR1 KGHSH and CDR2 LQKENI. The full variable domain, completed using reference TRBV18 and TRBJ1-5, is NAGVMQNPRHLVRRRGQEARLRCSPMKGHSHVYWYRQLPEEGLKFMVYLQKENIIDESGMPKERFSAEFPKEGPSILRIQQVVRGDSAAYFCASSLGGQSNQPQHFGDGTRLSIL.

This clone was picked up a small number of times. The chain couples TRBV29-1 to TRBJ2-1, with D possibly matching TRBD1 (5 bases). In germline, CDR1 is SQVTM, CDR2 ANQGSEA. Trimming stripped 4 bases from V and 2 bases from J, with 9 bases between. There are 13 residues in the CDR3. DNA of the CDR3: TGCAGCGTTGCGTTAGGGGCCTACAATGAGCAGTTCTTC. Translating it yields CSVALGAYNEQFF.

This clone was seen more than once but under ten times. The V call is TRBV7-8, the J call TRBJ2-5; 8 nucleotides agree with TRBD2. The J segment lost 1 base and the V segment lost 0 bases, leaving 1 base of the junction unmatched. The CDR3 loop spans 15 amino acids. The germline gives CDR1 SGHVS, CDR2 FQNEAQ. The CDR3 loop is CASSLARGGQETQYF. Written as DNA, the CDR3 is TGTGCCAGCAGCTTAGCTCGGGGGGGCCAAGAGACCCAGTACTTC.

The chain uses TRBV7-2 and TRBJ2-1; the match to TRBD1 covers 8 bases. The CDR3 totals 16 residues. The germline V gene encodes CDR1 SGHTA and CDR2 FQGNSA. The ends lost 3 bases at V and 2 bases at J; junction bases unmatched: 6. CDR3 sequence reads: CASSFMTGVAYNEQFF. The CDR3, as DNA: TGTGCCAGCAGCTTTATGACAGGGGTGGCCTACAATGAGCAGTTCTTC.

The chain couples TRBV25-1 to TRBJ2-7; 8 nucleotides agree with TRBD2. Germline-derived CDR1 and CDR2 are MGHDK and SYGVNS. The trim removed 5 bases at V and 2 bases at J, leaving 11 bases unmatched. The CDR3 is 16 amino acids. Here the CDR3 reads CASSTSRRGETYEQYF. The CDR3 nucleotides are TGTGCCAGCAGTACCTCGAGGCGGGGGGAGACCTACGAGCAGTACTTC.

This clone has a handful of counts. The CDR3 DNA reads TGTGCCAGTAGTGCGGGTTCTGACACCGGGGAGCTGTTTTTT. Residues: CASSAGSDTGELFF. V usage is TRBV19 and J usage is TRBJ2-2; D may be TRBD2 (5 bases). In germline, CDR1 is LNHDA, CDR2 SQIVND (reference sequence). The CDR3 consists of 14 residues. The V end lost 5 bases, the J end lost 3 bases, and 10 bases lay between the germline ends.